This T cell receptor beta chain is drawn from a study of cytomegalovirus exposure and HLA in healthy donors. Germline trimming cut 4 bases from V and 2 bases from J; bases unmatched to any gene: 3. The CDR3 length is 15 residues. Per germline, CDR1 SSHAT and CDR2 FNYEAQ (reference sequence). Healthy bone marrow donors formed the donor group. Notes on this clone: The antigen remains unidentified.

Study-level points and caveats: Associated with cytomegalovirus, according to the listing, were 150 to 200 TCR beta chains. Analysis was performed later, and it showed HLA-associated TCR beta chains to be more clonally expanded than equally common others.

This PCR relied on a set of 60 Vbeta primers and 13 Jbeta primers. Some clones are missing from TCRdb's copy, which holds only in-frame ones; the method was immunoSEQ multiplex PCR. Of 180,000 or so clones in the sample, around 86% were seen once. V is TRBV7-7 and J is TRBJ2-1; TRBD2 aligns across 9 bases. Material: PBMCs. The source of this sequence is a woman between 50 and 59 years old in good health and CMV-seropositive. The CDR3 nucleotides are TGTGCCAGCAGCTCCAGCGGGAGGCCCTACAATGAGCAGTTCTTC. As protein: CASSSSGRPYNEQFF.